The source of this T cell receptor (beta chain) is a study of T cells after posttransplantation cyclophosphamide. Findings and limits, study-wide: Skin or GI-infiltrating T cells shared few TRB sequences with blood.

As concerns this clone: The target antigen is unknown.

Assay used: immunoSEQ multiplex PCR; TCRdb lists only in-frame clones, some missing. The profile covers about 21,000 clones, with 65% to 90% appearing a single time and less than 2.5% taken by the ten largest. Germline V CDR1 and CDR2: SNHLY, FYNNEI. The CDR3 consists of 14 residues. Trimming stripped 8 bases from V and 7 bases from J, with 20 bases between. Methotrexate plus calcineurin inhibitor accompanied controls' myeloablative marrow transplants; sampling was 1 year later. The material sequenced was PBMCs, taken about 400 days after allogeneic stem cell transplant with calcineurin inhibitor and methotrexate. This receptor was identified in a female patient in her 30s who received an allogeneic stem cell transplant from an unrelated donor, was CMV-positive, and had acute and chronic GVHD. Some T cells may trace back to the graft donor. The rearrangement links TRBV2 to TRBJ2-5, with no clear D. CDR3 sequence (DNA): TGTGCCAGCCAATCGGTGGTCCAACGAGGGACCCAGTACTTC. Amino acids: CASQSVVQRGTQYF.